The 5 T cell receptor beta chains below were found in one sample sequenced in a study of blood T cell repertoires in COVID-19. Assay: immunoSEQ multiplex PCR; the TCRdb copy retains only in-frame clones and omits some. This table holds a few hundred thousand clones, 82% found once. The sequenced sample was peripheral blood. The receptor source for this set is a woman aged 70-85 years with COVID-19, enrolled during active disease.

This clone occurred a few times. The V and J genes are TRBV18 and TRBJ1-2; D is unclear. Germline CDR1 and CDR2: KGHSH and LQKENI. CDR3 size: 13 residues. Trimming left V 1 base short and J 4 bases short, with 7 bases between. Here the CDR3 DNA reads TGTGCCAGCTCACCACTGGGAGGCTATGGCTACACCTTC. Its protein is CASSPLGGYGYTF.

The CDR3 reads CASSRQGQGSYEQYF. CDR3 nucleotides: TGTGCCAGCAGCCGTCAGGGACAGGGATCCTACGAGCAGTACTTC. The rearrangement uses TRBV7-9 and TRBJ2-7; the match to TRBD1 covers 9 bases. The CDR3 is 15 amino acids. Germline CDR1 reads SEHNR; CDR2 reads FQNEAQ (reference sequence). The V and J ends lost 5 bases and 1 base, in that order; junction bases with no gene match: 6.

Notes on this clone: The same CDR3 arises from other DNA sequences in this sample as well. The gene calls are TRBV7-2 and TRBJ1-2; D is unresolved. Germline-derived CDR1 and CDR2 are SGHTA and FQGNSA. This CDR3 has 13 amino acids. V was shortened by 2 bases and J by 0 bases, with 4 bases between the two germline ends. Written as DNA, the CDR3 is TGTGCCAGCAGCTTAACGGCTAACTATGGCTACACCTTC. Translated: CASSLTANYGYTF.

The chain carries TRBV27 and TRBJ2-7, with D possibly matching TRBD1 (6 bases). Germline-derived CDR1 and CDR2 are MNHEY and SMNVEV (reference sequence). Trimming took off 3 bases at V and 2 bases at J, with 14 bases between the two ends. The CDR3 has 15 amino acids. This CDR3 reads CASSFGAQGTYEQYF. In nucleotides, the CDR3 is TGTGCCAGCAGTTTTGGGGCACAGGGCACCTACGAGCAGTACTTC.

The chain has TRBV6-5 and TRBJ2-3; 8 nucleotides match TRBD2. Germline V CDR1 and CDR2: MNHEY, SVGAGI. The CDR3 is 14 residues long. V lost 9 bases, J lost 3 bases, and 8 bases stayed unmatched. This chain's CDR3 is CASPFCGRTDTQYF. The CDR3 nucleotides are TGTGCCAGTCCCTTTTGCGGGAGGACAGATACGCAGTATTTT.